One sample yielded the 9 T cell receptor beta chains listed below, sequenced in a study of blood T cell repertoires in COVID-19 (dated by TCRdb to 2020 to 2021). Libraries were made using the immunoSEQ multiplex PCR assay. TCRdb holds this immuneACCESS table with in-frame rearrangements only. Some clones are missing; in checked studies, unresolved V genes explain under half, and the rest has no known cause. The sample table lists tens of thousands of clones, about 90% of them with a count of one. Jointly, the top ten make up 24% of the sample. Sequenced material: peripheral blood. These receptors were taken from a human donor with active COVID-19. The donor label of this sample is uncertain.

J is TRBJ1-2 and V is TRBV3-1 (or the pseudogene TRBV3-2); TRBD1 is a possible D gene (6 bases). V was pared by 4 bases and J by 8 bases, with 17 bases between. Germline V gene sequence: CDR1 LGHDT, CDR2 YNNKEL (reference sequence). This CDR3 is 14 amino acids long. This chain's CDR3 is CASSLVSGRGGYTF. In DNA, the CDR3 is TGTGCCAGCAGCCTTGTTTCCGGGAGGGGGGGCTACACCTTC.

This clone was recorded only once. The J gene is TRBJ2-7, the V gene TRBV7-8; TRBD1 matches at 7 bases. The germline CDR1 and CDR2 sequences are SGHVS and FQNEAQ. The CDR3 contains 15 residues. V gave up 1 base and J gave up 1 base; unmatched junction bases: 4. In nucleotides, the CDR3 is TGTGCCAGCAGCTTAGGGACAGGAGTATCCTACGAGCAGTACTTC. Its translation is CASSLGTGVSYEQYF. The entire variable domain, with the rest obtained from reference TRBV7-8 and TRBJ2-7, is as follows: GAGVSQSPRYKVAKRGQDVALRCDPISGHVSLFWYQQALGQGPEFLTYFQNEAQLDKSGLPSDRFFAERPEGSVSTLKIQRTQQEDSAVYLCASSLGTGVSYEQYFGPGTRLTVT.

The chain employs TRBV10-3 and TRBJ1-1; unclear D gene. The CDR3 spans 13 residues. Germline lookup yields CDR1 ENHRY and CDR2 SYGVKD. The germline V and J ends were trimmed by 0 bases and 4 bases, with 6 bases remaining between them. This CDR3 is CAISESGSTEAFF. The CDR3 nucleotides read TGTGCCATCAGTGAGTCGGGGAGCACTGAAGCTTTCTTT.

The chain combines TRBV4-1 with TRBJ2-4; D unclear. The CDR3 contains 14 residues. The germline V and J ends were trimmed by 0 bases and 7 bases, with 10 bases remaining between them. Germline assignment: CDR1 MGHRA and CDR2 YSYEKL. For the CDR3, the DNA is TGCGCCAGCAGCCAAGATGGCGGTTTGAACATTCAGTACTTC. Protein sequence: CASSQDGGLNIQYF.

J is TRBJ1-2 and V is TRBV19, with 9 bases lining up with TRBD1. This CDR3 comprises 15 residues. Losses at the gene ends were 3 bases for V and 8 bases for J; bases not matched to a gene: 10. The germline V gene has CDR1 LNHDA and CDR2 SQIVND (reference sequence). CDR3 in DNA: TGTGCCAGTAGTATTATCGGGACAGGGACCGGAGGCTACACCTTC. Protein: CASSIIGTGTGGYTF.

This chain joins TRBV6-2 or TRBV6-3 and TRBJ2-2; 11 positions agree with TRBD2. The V segment lost 4 bases and the J segment 4 bases; nucleotides outside the gene matches: 8. This CDR3 spans 17 amino acids. CDR1 is MNHEY and CDR2 is SVGEGT in the germline V gene. CDR3 loop: CASSSVAGGLSTGELFF. The CDR3, as DNA: TGTGCCAGCAGTTCGGTAGCGGGAGGGCTGAGCACCGGGGAGCTGTTTTTT.

This clone has only one observation. CDR3 coding DNA: TGTGCCAGTAGTCCAAGAGTCTATGGCTACACCTTC. Translated: CASSPRVYGYTF. The chain uses TRBV19 and TRBJ1-2; D gene ambiguous. The length of the CDR3 is 12 residues. Germline CDR1 is LNHDA and CDR2 is SQIVND (reference sequence). V lost 5 bases, J lost 4 bases, and 8 bases lay in between.

V gene TRBV3-1 (or the pseudogene TRBV3-2) combines with J gene TRBJ2-2; possible D gene TRBD2, 7 bases. V lost 0 bases and J lost 5, with 13 bases in between. In germline, CDR1 is LGHDT, CDR2 YNNKEL (reference sequence). The CDR3 spans 16 residues. This CDR3 reads CASSQDWGRGTGELFF. The CDR3 DNA is TGTGCCAGCAGCCAAGACTGGGGGCGGGGGACCGGGGAGCTGTTTTTT.

The chain carries TRBV19 and TRBJ2-3, with 8 bases that match TRBD2. Germline CDR1 is LNHDA and CDR2 is SQIVND (reference sequence). The CDR3 consists of 13 residues. Losses at the gene ends were 6 bases for V and 2 bases for J; bases not matched to a gene: 1. In nucleotides, the CDR3 is TGTGCCAGTAGAGCGGGGGCCACAGATACGCAGTATTTT. Protein product: CASRAGATDTQYF.